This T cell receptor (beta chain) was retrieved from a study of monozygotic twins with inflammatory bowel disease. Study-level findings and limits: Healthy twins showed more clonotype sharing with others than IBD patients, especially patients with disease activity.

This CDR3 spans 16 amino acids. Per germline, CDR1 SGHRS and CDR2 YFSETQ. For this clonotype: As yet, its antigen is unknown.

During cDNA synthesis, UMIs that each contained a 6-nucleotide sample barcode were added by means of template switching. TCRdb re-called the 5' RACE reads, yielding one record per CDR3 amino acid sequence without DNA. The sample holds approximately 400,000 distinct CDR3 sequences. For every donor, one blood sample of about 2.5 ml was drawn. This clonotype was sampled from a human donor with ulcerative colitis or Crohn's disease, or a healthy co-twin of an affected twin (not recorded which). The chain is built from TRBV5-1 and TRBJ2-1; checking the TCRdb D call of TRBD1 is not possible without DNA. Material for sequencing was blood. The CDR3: CASSWSMTGSYNEQFF.